A selection of T cell receptor beta chains follows, all from one sample in a study of control samples from healthy donors and cancer patients. Only in-frame clones appear in the TCRdb table, and some are missing; sequencing was by immunoSEQ multiplex PCR. The sample lists about 130,000 clones, around nine tenths occurring once. The source material was blood. The receptors were gathered from a man aged 45-65 years in good health. Both conserved end residues are part of each CDR3.

v_call	j_call	cdr3_aa
TRBV4-1	TRBJ1-2	CASSQDNAGFNYGYTF
TRBV19	TRBJ2-5	CASRAGNGETQYF
TRBV3-1/TRBV3-2	TRBJ2-7	CASSLIPGGGEQYF
TRBV11-2	TRBJ1-1	CASSSTGTRLVNTEAFF
TRBV9	TRBJ2-6	CASSVALRAGKGGANVLTF
TRBV19	TRBJ2-3	CASSYSSGGTDTQYF
TRBV5-6	TRBJ1-2	CASSLGQAVFYGYTF
TRBV2	TRBJ1-1	CASTSRADRNTEAFF
TRBV30	TRBJ1-5	CAWSPPTLDNQPQHF
TRBV15	TRBJ2-1	CATSRDGGEQFF
TRBV4-2	TRBJ2-7	CASSQEGHPEYEQYF
TRBV13	TRBJ1-4	CASSLRGLNEKLFF
TRBV27	TRBJ1-1	CASSQKYLNTEAFF
TRBV6-5	TRBJ1-1	CASRSEGNTEAFF
TRBV28	TRBJ2-7	CASRAGQAYDEQYF
TRBV6-5	TRBJ1-6	CASSQGLDSPLHF
TRBV28	TRBJ1-4	CASSFFVPNEKLFF
TRBV5-1	TRBJ2-7	CASSSYSAGYEQYF
TRBV7-6	TRBJ2-1	CASSLDLFF
TRBV30	TRBJ1-2	CAWSVNRNYGYTF
TRBV7-3	TRBJ1-1	CASSSQGYTEAFF